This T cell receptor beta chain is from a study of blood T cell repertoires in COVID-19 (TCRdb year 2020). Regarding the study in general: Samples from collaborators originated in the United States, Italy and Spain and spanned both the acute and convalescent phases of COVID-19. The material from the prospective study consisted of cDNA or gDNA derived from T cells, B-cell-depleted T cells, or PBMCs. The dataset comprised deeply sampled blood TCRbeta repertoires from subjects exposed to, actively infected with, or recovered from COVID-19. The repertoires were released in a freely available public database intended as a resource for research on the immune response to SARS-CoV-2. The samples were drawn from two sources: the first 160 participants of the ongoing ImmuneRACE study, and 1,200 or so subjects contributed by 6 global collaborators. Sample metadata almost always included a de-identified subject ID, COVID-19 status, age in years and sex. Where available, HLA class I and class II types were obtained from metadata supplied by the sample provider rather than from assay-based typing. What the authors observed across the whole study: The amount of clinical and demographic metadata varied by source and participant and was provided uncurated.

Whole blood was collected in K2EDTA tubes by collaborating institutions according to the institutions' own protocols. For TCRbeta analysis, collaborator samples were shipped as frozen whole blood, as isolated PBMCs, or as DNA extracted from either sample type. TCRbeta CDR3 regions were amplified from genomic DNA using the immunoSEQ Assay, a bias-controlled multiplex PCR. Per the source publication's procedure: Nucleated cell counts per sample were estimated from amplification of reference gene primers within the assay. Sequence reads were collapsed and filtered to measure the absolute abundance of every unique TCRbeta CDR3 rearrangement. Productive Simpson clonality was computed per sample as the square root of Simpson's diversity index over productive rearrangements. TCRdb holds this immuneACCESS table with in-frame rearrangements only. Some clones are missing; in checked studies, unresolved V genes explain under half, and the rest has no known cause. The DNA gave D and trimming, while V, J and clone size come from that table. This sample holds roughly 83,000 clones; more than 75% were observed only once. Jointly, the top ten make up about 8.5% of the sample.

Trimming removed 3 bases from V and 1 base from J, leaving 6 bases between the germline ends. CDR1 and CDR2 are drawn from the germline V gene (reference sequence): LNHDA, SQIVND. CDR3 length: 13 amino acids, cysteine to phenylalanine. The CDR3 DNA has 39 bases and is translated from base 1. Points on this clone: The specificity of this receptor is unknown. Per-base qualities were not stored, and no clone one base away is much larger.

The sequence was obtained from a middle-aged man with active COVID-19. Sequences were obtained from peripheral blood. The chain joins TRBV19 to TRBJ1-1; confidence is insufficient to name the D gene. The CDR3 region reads CASSIVRNTEAFF. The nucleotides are TGTGCCAGTAGTATCGTGAGGAACACTGAAGCTTTCTTT.